This is a list of T cell receptor beta chains from one sample in a study of blood T cell repertoires in COVID-19. The table came from immunoSEQ multiplex PCR; TCRdb's copy has only in-frame clones and leaves some out. The table records tens of thousands of clones, approximately 80% of them present only once. The sample was peripheral blood. The receptor source for this set is a man older than 75 with acute or convalescent COVID-19. Both conserved end residues are trimmed from each CDR3. Each record gives: J gene, clone size, V gene, CDR3 protein. Clone size is given for some rows only: seen once, a few or many times, or a class if the clone is expanded.

j_call: TRBJ1-3; clone_size: .; v_call: TRBV12-3/TRBV12-4; cdr3_aa: ADVQGSGNTIY
j_call: TRBJ1-5; clone_size: once; v_call: TRBV2; cdr3_aa: ASSGQYQPQH
j_call: TRBJ1-1; clone_size: .; v_call: TRBV6-1; cdr3_aa: ASSEERGSPAF
j_call: TRBJ2-1; clone_size: .; v_call: TRBV12-3/TRBV12-4; cdr3_aa: ASSFLSSSQF
j_call: TRBJ2-1; clone_size: .; v_call: TRBV11-3; cdr3_aa: ASSLDFSGQGAGEQF
j_call: TRBJ1-2; clone_size: .; v_call: TRBV5-1; cdr3_aa: ASSFGGPGAGYT
j_call: TRBJ1-2; clone_size: .; v_call: TRBV19; cdr3_aa: ASIDRTNYGYT
j_call: TRBJ1-5; clone_size: .; v_call: TRBV10-2; cdr3_aa: ASSESAGGQPQH
j_call: TRBJ1-2; clone_size: once; v_call: TRBV2; cdr3_aa: ASSEAGTPAYYGYT
j_call: TRBJ2-3; clone_size: .; v_call: TRBV9; cdr3_aa: ASSFRTGGGTDTQY
j_call: TRBJ2-1; clone_size: .; v_call: TRBV2; cdr3_aa: ASSWDSFSYNEQF
j_call: TRBJ1-2; clone_size: once; v_call: TRBV6-1; cdr3_aa: ASSEGGQGEGGYT
j_call: TRBJ1-5; clone_size: .; v_call: TRBV19; cdr3_aa: ASSEGRSNQPQH
j_call: TRBJ2-2; clone_size: .; v_call: TRBV27; cdr3_aa: ASGLPRLAGATGELF
j_call: TRBJ2-3; clone_size: .; v_call: TRBV10-2; cdr3_aa: ASSGGLVGTDTQY
j_call: TRBJ2-3; clone_size: .; v_call: TRBV9; cdr3_aa: ASSPRGSTSADTQY
j_call: TRBJ2-7; clone_size: few; v_call: TRBV2; cdr3_aa: ASSSGTGAGSLSPYEQY
j_call: TRBJ2-5; clone_size: once; v_call: TRBV19; cdr3_aa: ASSMRVSETQY
j_call: TRBJ2-7; clone_size: .; v_call: TRBV5-1; cdr3_aa: ASSLAGGSYEQY
j_call: TRBJ2-7; clone_size: few; v_call: TRBV6-5; cdr3_aa: ASSYEDGRNY
j_call: TRBJ2-7; clone_size: .; v_call: TRBV14; cdr3_aa: ASSQDGPHRYEQY
j_call: TRBJ2-5; clone_size: .; v_call: TRBV18; cdr3_aa: ASSPNRGAGETQY
j_call: TRBJ2-2; clone_size: few; v_call: TRBV7-8; cdr3_aa: ASSPKTHANTGELF
j_call: TRBJ2-3; clone_size: .; v_call: TRBV6-1; cdr3_aa: ASSEIEGGLAGGRTTQY
j_call: TRBJ2-2; clone_size: .; v_call: TRBV5-8; cdr3_aa: ASSLLAANTGELF
j_call: TRBJ2-7; clone_size: .; v_call: TRBV7-2; cdr3_aa: ASSATAYEQY
j_call: TRBJ2-4; clone_size: .; v_call: TRBV27; cdr3_aa: ASSLSMIGGIQY
j_call: TRBJ2-5; clone_size: few; v_call: TRBV24-1; cdr3_aa: ATSDQAGGGESQY
j_call: TRBJ1-1; clone_size: .; v_call: TRBV9; cdr3_aa: ASSPAPLGTEAF
j_call: TRBJ2-1; clone_size: .; v_call: TRBV11-1; cdr3_aa: ASSPRRLRVSNEQF
j_call: TRBJ2-7; clone_size: .; v_call: TRBV29-1; cdr3_aa: SVEDGVGTGVSWQY
j_call: TRBJ1-6; clone_size: .; v_call: TRBV9; cdr3_aa: ASSEPRQGSSQSPLH
j_call: TRBJ2-5; clone_size: .; v_call: TRBV7-9; cdr3_aa: ASSSEGRETQY
j_call: TRBJ1-3; clone_size: .; v_call: TRBV5-4; cdr3_aa: ASSPDRGGNTIY
j_call: TRBJ1-5; clone_size: .; v_call: TRBV19; cdr3_aa: ASSMTTFNQPQH
j_call: TRBJ2-1; clone_size: once; v_call: TRBV27; cdr3_aa: ASSLLAGVYNEQF
j_call: TRBJ1-6; clone_size: .; v_call: TRBV2; cdr3_aa: ASRRGLNSPLH
j_call: TRBJ2-3; clone_size: once; v_call: TRBV27; cdr3_aa: ASSAVGADTQY
j_call: TRBJ2-2; clone_size: few; v_call: TRBV6-5; cdr3_aa: ASSYSLLRRTGELF
j_call: TRBJ1-2; clone_size: .; v_call: TRBV6-5; cdr3_aa: ASSYSSRGYGYT
j_call: TRBJ1-1; clone_size: .; v_call: TRBV5-1; cdr3_aa: ASSLVGDPRTEAF
j_call: TRBJ1-2; clone_size: .; v_call: TRBV28; cdr3_aa: ASSLAGPSDGYT
j_call: TRBJ2-5; clone_size: .; v_call: TRBV10-3; cdr3_aa: AISESRVRGSQETQY
j_call: TRBJ2-2; clone_size: .; v_call: TRBV28; cdr3_aa: ASRLRQALTYGELF
j_call: TRBJ2-1; clone_size: .; v_call: TRBV5-4; cdr3_aa: ASSFGGGHNEQF